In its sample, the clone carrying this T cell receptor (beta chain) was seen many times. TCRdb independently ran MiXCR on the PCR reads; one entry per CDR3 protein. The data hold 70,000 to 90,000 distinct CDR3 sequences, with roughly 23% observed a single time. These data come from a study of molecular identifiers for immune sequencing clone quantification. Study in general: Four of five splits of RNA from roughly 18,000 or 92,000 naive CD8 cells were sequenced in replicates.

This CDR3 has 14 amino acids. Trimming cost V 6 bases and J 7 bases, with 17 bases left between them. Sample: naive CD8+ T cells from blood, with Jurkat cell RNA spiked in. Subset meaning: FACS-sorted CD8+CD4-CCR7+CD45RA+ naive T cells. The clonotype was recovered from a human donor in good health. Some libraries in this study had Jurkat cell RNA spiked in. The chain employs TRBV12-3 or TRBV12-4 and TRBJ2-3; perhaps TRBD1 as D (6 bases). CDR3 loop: CASSPPWGPNTQYF. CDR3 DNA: TGTGCCAGCAGCCCACCATGGGGGCCTAATACGCAGTATTTT.